These 23 T cell receptor beta chains originate from one sample sequenced in a study of blood T cell repertoires in COVID-19. The table came from immunoSEQ multiplex PCR; TCRdb's copy has only in-frame clones and leaves some out. The sample consists of fewer than 150,000 clones, more than 75% of them appearing once. The sequencing sample was made of peripheral blood. The source is a woman between 45 and 65 years old who had recovered from COVID-19.

The chain uses TRBV7-9 and TRBJ1-2; TRBD1 matches 8 bases. The CDR3 totals 15 residues. V lost 5 bases to trimming and J lost 3 bases; unmatched junction nucleotides: 8. Germline CDR1 and CDR2: SEHNR and FQNEAQ (reference sequence). CDR3 sequence: CASSVQGAGDYGYTF. The CDR3 DNA reads as TGTGCCAGCAGCGTCCAGGGGGCAGGGGACTATGGCTACACCTTC.

The CDR3 DNA is TGTGCCAGCAGTTACGGCCTAAGGGACAGGGGACATGGCTACACCTTC. It translates to CASSYGLRDRGHGYTF. V usage is TRBV6-5 and J usage is TRBJ1-2, with TRBD1 matching 10 bases. Germline assignment: CDR1 MNHEY and CDR2 SVGAGI. Unmatched junction bases numbered 9, after V lost 2 bases and J lost 6 bases. The CDR3 is 16 amino acids.

This chain joins TRBV7-9 and TRBJ2-1; 7 nucleotides line up with TRBD1. The CDR3 extends over 16 amino acids. CDR1 is SEHNR and CDR2 is FQNEAQ in the germline V gene (reference sequence). Trimming took 6 bases from V and 5 from J; bases not matched to a gene: 13. The CDR3 loop is CASSRPGQAGNNEQFF. Written as DNA, the CDR3 is TGTGCCAGCAGTCGCCCCGGACAGGCAGGGAACAATGAGCAGTTCTTC.

The table lists this clone with a count of one. The chain uses TRBV19 and TRBJ2-3, with a weak D call TRBD1 (6 bases). CDR3 length: 13 residues. Looked up from germline, CDR1 is LNHDA and CDR2 is SQIVND (reference sequence). The V end was cut by 4 bases, the J end by 7 bases, with 12 bases between. This CDR3 is CASSSGTTYTQYF. DNA for the CDR3: TGTGCCAGTAGTAGTGGGACAACCTATACGCAGTATTTT.

This rearrangement joins TRBV4-3 to TRBJ2-1; maybe TRBD2 (5 bases). With 6 bases removed from V and 5 bases from J, the gap between germline ends came to 8 bases. Germline CDR1 LGHNA, CDR2 YSLEER. This CDR3 has 12 residues. The chain's CDR3 is CASRGLNNEQFF. The CDR3 DNA reads TGCGCCAGCAGAGGACTCAACAATGAGCAGTTCTTC.

This clone was counted ten times or more. Other DNA sequences of this sample code for an identical CDR3. The chain's CDR3 is CASSESGYEQYF. CDR3 in DNA: TGCGCCAGCAGTGAATCCGGGTACGAGCAGTACTTC. The chain has TRBV10-1 and TRBJ2-7; D is unclear. The CDR3 contains 12 residues. Germline V gene sequence: CDR1 WNHNN, CDR2 SYGVQD (reference sequence). V was pared by 3 bases and J by 4 bases, with 7 bases between.

This clone was detected only once. The rearrangement joins TRBV7-6 to TRBJ2-5; TRBD1 aligns across 8 bases. The germline gives CDR1 SGHVS, CDR2 FNYEAQ. The length of the CDR3 is 16 residues. Unmatched junction bases numbered 5, after V lost 1 base and J lost 1 base. The DNA of the CDR3 is TGTGCCAGCAGCTTAGGGACCGGGACAGGCCAAGAGACCCAGTACTTC. It is translated as CASSLGTGTGQETQYF.

The V gene is TRBV6-6, the J gene TRBJ2-5, with a possible D match to TRBD1 (6 bases). From germline, CDR1 is MNHNY and CDR2 SVGAGI (reference sequence). CDR3 length: 11 residues. Trimming removed 8 bases from V and 5 bases from J, with 9 bases in between. The CDR3 loop is CASGDRETQYF. The CDR3 DNA follows: TGTGCCAGCGGCGACAGGGAGACCCAGTACTTC.

The V call is TRBV5-1, the J call TRBJ2-2; 7 nucleotides match TRBD2. The CDR3 extends over 15 amino acids. The germline gives CDR1 SGHRS, CDR2 YFSETQ. V shed 2 bases, J shed 0 bases, and the junction held 1 base outside the gene matches. CDR3 bases: TGCGCCAGCAGCTTCGGGGGGTCGAACACCGGGGAGCTGTTTTTT. It encodes CASSFGGSNTGELFF.

V gene TRBV18 combines with J gene TRBJ1-5, with 9 nucleotides matching TRBD1. With 5 bases clipped from V and 7 bases from J, the junction kept 6 bases outside the gene matches. The CDR3 spans 14 residues. Germline V CDR1 and CDR2: KGHSH, LQKENI. CDR3 region: CASSSDRGGQPQHF. The CDR3 DNA reads as TGTGCCAGCTCATCCGACAGGGGGGGGCAGCCCCAGCATTTT.

This chain links TRBV7-2 with TRBJ2-3; D might be TRBD2 (5 bases). V lost 4 bases and J lost 6, with 14 bases in between. Germline lookup yields CDR1 SGHTA and CDR2 FQGNSA. CDR3 size: 14 residues. DNA of the CDR3: TGTGCCAGCAGCTCCGTAACACCGGGGGATACGCAGTATTTT. Its protein is CASSSVTPGDTQYF.

V usage is TRBV4-1 and J usage is TRBJ2-2, with 10 nucleotides matching TRBD2. The V and J ends lost 1 base and 5 bases, in that order; junction bases with no gene match: 13. The CDR3 is 19 residues long. Germline loops: CDR1 MGHRA, CDR2 YSYEKL. The CDR3 nucleotides read TGCGCCAGCAGCCAAGGAGCTGGAGCTAGCGGGAGAGGAACCGGGGAGCTGTTTTTT. Protein product: CASSQGAGASGRGTGELFF.

The rearrangement links TRBV5-4 to TRBJ2-2; a weak D match, TRBD1 (5 bases). V gave up 1 base and J gave up 1 base, with 8 bases separating them. The germline gives CDR1 SGHNT, CDR2 YYREEE (reference sequence). The CDR3 consists of 15 residues. Here the CDR3 DNA reads TGTGCCAGCAGCTTGAGGGGTGGGAACACCGGGGAGCTGTTTTTT. It is translated as CASSLRGGNTGELFF. The whole variable domain, filled in from reference TRBV5-4 and TRBJ2-2, reads ETGVTQSPTHLIKTRGQQVTLRCSSQSGHNTVSWYQQALGQGPQFIFQYYREEENGRGNFPPRFSGLQFPNYSSELNVNALELDDSALYLCASSLRGGNTGELFFGEGSRLTVL.

DNA for the CDR3: TGCGCCAGCAGCCGCCGACTAGAAGGGAACACCGGGGAGCTGTTTTTT. It translates to CASSRRLEGNTGELFF. This chain connects TRBV4-1 to TRBJ2-2, with a weak D call TRBD2 (6 bases). Germline V gene lookup returns CDR1 MGHRA and CDR2 YSYEKL. Trimming removed 4 bases at V and 1 base at J, with 13 bases between. This CDR3 is built from 16 residues.

The V and J genes are TRBV5-1 and TRBJ2-3, with D unclear. The V gene's germline CDR1 is SGHRS and CDR2 YFSETQ. Trimming removed 2 bases at V and 0 bases at J, with 13 bases between. The CDR3 is 16 amino acids. Here the CDR3 reads CASSFGWVTSTDTQYF. In DNA, the CDR3 is TGCGCCAGCAGCTTCGGGTGGGTTACTAGCACAGATACGCAGTATTTT.

As DNA, the CDR3 is TGTGCCAGCAGCCAAGATCAGGTCTATTCACCCCTCCACTTT. Translated: CASSQDQVYSPLHF. This chain connects TRBV14 to TRBJ1-6; D is undetermined. Germline loops: CDR1 SGHDN, CDR2 FVKESK. V shed 0 bases and J shed 8 bases, with 8 bases lying between them. The CDR3 covers 14 residues.

The J gene is TRBJ1-2, the V gene TRBV27; 11 bases are a match to TRBD1. The V gene's germline CDR1 is MNHEY and CDR2 SMNVEV (reference sequence). V dropped 0 bases and J dropped 5; count of bases not matched to a gene: 8. The CDR3 covers 17 residues. Written as DNA, the CDR3 is TGTGCCAGCAGTTTATCCCTCGGACAGGGGGCGAGGTATGGCTACACCTTC. This encodes CASSLSLGQGARYGYTF.

The rearrangement uses TRBV7-2 and TRBJ2-7; 7 bases align to TRBD1. Per the germline V gene, CDR1 is SGHTA and CDR2 is FQGNSA. CDR3 length: 16 amino acids. J was trimmed by 3 bases and V by 1 base; bases with no gene match: 9. The CDR3 region is CASSLVSGGTFYEQYF. The CDR3 nucleotides are TGTGCCAGCAGCTTAGTCTCAGGGGGTACTTTCTACGAGCAGTACTTC.

The chain uses TRBV6-5 and TRBJ2-3; D not resolved. This CDR3 comprises 13 residues. Looked up from germline, CDR1 is MNHEY and CDR2 is SVGAGI. Trimming pared 6 bases from V and 6 bases from J, leaving 13 bases between. The CDR3 sequence: CASRRSPPDTQYF. The CDR3 nucleotides are TGTGCCAGCAGGCGGTCTCCTCCGGATACGCAGTATTTT.

This chain joins TRBV18 and TRBJ2-5; 10 bases are a match to TRBD1. The V gene end was trimmed by 8 bases and the J gene end by 4 bases; junction bases not matched to a gene: 7. This CDR3 has 14 residues. Germline V lookup: CDR1 KGHSH, CDR2 LQKENI. The CDR3 sequence: CASRVRTGGETQYF. Written as DNA, the CDR3 is TGTGCCAGCCGGGTACGGACAGGGGGAGAGACCCAGTACTTC.

The chain recombines TRBV11-2 with TRBJ2-7; 8 bases match TRBD2. CDR1 and CDR2 (germline): SGHAT, FQNNGV. The CDR3 consists of 14 residues. With V trimmed by 3 bases and J by 7 bases, 8 bases remained unmatched. The CDR3 protein is CASSFAGGAWEQYF. CDR3 nucleotides: TGTGCCAGCAGCTTCGCGGGGGGCGCGTGGGAGCAGTACTTC.

This clone showed up just a few times. The chain carries TRBV29-1 and TRBJ1-1; D uncertain. CDR3 size: 13 residues. Trimming removed 6 bases from V and 10 bases from J, with 21 bases in between. Germline CDR1 reads SQVTM; CDR2 reads ANQGSEA. The CDR3, as DNA: TGCAGCGTCTTACAGTTTACTGATACTTTAGCTTTCTTT. Translation gives CSVLQFTDTLAFF.

Comments on this clone: This same CDR3 is encoded by further DNA sequences in the sample. This chain links TRBV6-1 with TRBJ2-3; D may be TRBD1 (6 bases). The CDR3 length is 15 residues. V was clipped by 8 bases and J by 0 bases, with 15 bases between them. CDR1 and CDR2 from the germline V gene are MNHNS and SASEGT. CDR3 amino acids: CASSWTDPSTDTQYF. The CDR3 nucleotides read TGTGCCAGCTCTTGGACAGATCCTAGCACAGATACGCAGTATTTT.